These 11 T cell receptor beta chains came from one sample sequenced in a study of blood T cell repertoires in COVID-19. Data came from immunoSEQ multiplex PCR; TCRdb stores just in-frame clones and leaves some out. The data show approximately 80,000 clones, about 82% seen once. Sequencing was done on a sample of peripheral blood. The source of these receptors is a man aged 50 to 59 with COVID-19, enrolled during active disease.

This clone was recorded a few times. V is TRBV7-9 and J is TRBJ1-2; perhaps TRBD1 as D (5 bases). The CDR3 spans 13 residues. CDR1 SEHNR and CDR2 FQNEAQ come from the germline V gene (reference sequence). V lost 1 base, J lost 8 bases, and 11 bases lay in between. CDR3 DNA sequence: TGTGCCAGCAGCTTAGGCCGGGGGGGAGGCTACACCTTC. Translation: CASSLGRGGGYTF.

V usage is TRBV12-3 or TRBV12-4 and J usage is TRBJ2-7; unclear D gene. V shed 6 bases and J shed 3 bases, with 12 bases lying between them. The CDR3 totals 13 residues. The CDR3 loop is CASRPELIYEQYF. CDR3 sequence (DNA): TGTGCCAGCAGGCCGGAACTAATCTACGAGCAGTACTTC.

The chain carries TRBV4-3 and TRBJ1-1; TRBD1 matches at 10 bases. The CDR3 contains 16 residues. V trimming: 2 bases; J trimming: 6 bases; junction bases outside the gene matches: 9. CDR1 and CDR2 from the germline V gene are LGHNA and YSLEER. The CDR3 DNA is TGCGCCAGCAGCCAATTTCCCGGGACAGGGGAGCCTGAAGCTTTCTTT. Protein product: CASSQFPGTGEPEAFF.

This chain connects TRBV7-9 to TRBJ1-2; D is perhaps TRBD1 (6 bases). Looked up from germline, CDR1 is SEHNR and CDR2 is FQNEAQ (reference sequence). V was trimmed by 3 bases and J by 3 bases, leaving 11 bases between them. The CDR3 has 14 residues. DNA of the CDR3: TGTGCCAGCAGCTTGTTACAGGGTGACTATGGCTACACCTTC. This translates into CASSLLQGDYGYTF.

V is TRBV27 and J is TRBJ2-3; possible D gene TRBD2, 6 bases. The CDR3 consists of 12 residues. The V gene lost 6 bases and the J gene lost 6 bases, with 10 bases spanning the gap. The germline gives CDR1 MNHEY, CDR2 SMNVEV (reference sequence). The DNA for the CDR3 is TGTGCCAGCAGAGCTACTAGCGATACGCAGTATTTT. It encodes CASRATSDTQYF.

The chain employs TRBV9 and TRBJ2-6; unclear D gene. Germline V lookup: CDR1 SGDLS, CDR2 YYNGEE. V shed 7 bases and J shed 4 bases, with 12 bases lying between them. CDR3 length equals 14 residues. The CDR3, as DNA: TGTGCCAGCTCTAGGCTTACCGGGGCCAACGTCCTGACTTTC. Amino acid sequence: CASSRLTGANVLTF.

V is TRBV28 and J is TRBJ2-3; 8 bases are shared with TRBD2. V dropped 7 bases and J dropped 1; count of bases not matched to a gene: 7. CDR1 is MDHEN, CDR2 SYDVKM, per germline. This CDR3 comprises 15 residues. The CDR3 protein is CASIPSGSRTDTQYF. The CDR3 DNA reads as TGTGCCAGCATCCCAAGCGGGAGTCGCACAGATACGCAGTATTTT.

This clone has just one count. J is TRBJ2-7 and V is TRBV29-1, with D possibly TRBD1 on 7 matching bases. With 6 bases removed from V and 0 bases from J, the gap between germline ends came to 15 bases. The CDR3 is 14 residues long. CDR1 SQVTM and CDR2 ANQGSEA come from the germline V gene. The CDR3 DNA reads TGCAGCGTCCGACAGGGAGGCAACTCCTACGAGCAGTACTTC. Protein: CSVRQGGNSYEQYF.

V and J are TRBV6-5 and TRBJ2-1; possibly TRBD2 for D (6 bases). There are 13 residues in the CDR3. In germline, CDR1 is MNHEY, CDR2 SVGAGI. V was shortened by 6 bases and J by 9 bases, with 15 bases between the two germline ends. CDR3 sequence (DNA): TGTGCCAGCAGCCGACTAGTAACGGGTGAGCAGTTCTTC. This sequence encodes CASSRLVTGEQFF.

The rearrangement uses TRBV5-4 and TRBJ1-1; 7 nucleotides line up with TRBD1. The CDR3 runs to 14 residues. From germline, CDR1 is SGHNT and CDR2 YYREEE (reference sequence). The junction had 6 bases not matched to a gene; V was cut back by 6 bases and J by 1 base. The CDR3: CASKMTGPNTEAFF. DNA of the CDR3: TGTGCCAGCAAAATGACAGGGCCGAACACTGAAGCTTTCTTT.

This clone was seen a single time. The chain links TRBV5-4 to TRBJ2-1; D is perhaps TRBD2 (6 bases). Trimming took off 3 bases at V and 6 bases at J, with 13 bases between the two ends. Per the germline V gene, CDR1 is SGHNT and CDR2 is YYREEE (reference sequence). The CDR3 is made up of 14 amino acids. The CDR3, as DNA: TGTGCCAGCAGCTCCCCCCGGGGGTTCAATGAGCAGTTCTTC. The encoded protein is CASSSPRGFNEQFF.